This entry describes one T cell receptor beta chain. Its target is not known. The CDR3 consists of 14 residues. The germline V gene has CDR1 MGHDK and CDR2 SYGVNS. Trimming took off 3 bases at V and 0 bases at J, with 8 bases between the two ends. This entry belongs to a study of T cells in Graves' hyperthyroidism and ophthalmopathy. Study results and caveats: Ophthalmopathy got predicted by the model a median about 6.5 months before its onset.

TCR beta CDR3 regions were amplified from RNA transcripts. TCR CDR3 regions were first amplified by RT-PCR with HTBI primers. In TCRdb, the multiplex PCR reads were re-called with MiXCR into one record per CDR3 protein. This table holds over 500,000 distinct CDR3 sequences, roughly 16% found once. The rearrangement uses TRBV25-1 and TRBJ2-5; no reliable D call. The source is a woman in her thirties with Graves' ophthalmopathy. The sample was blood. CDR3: CASSDYGNQETQYF. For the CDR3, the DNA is TGTGCCAGCAGTGATTACGGCAACCAAGAGACCCAGTACTTC.